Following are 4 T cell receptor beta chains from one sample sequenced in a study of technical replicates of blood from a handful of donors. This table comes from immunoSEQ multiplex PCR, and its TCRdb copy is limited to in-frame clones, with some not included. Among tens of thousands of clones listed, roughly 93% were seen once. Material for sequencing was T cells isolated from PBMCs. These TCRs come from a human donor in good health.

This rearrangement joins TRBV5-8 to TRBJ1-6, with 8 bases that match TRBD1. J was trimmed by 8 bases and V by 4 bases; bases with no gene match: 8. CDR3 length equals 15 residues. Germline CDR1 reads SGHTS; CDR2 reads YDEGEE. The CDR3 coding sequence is TGTGCCAGCAGCACCAGACAGGGGCAAGATTCACCCCTCCACTTT. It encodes CASSTRQGQDSPLHF.

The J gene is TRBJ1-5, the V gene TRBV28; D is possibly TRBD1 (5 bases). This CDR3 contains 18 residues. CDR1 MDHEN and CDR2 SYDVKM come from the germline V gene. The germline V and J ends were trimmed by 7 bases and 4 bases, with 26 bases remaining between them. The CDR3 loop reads CASTDNRGVRVTNQPQHF. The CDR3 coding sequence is TGTGCCAGCACCGACAATCGTGGGGTCAGGGTTACAAATCAGCCCCAGCATTTT.

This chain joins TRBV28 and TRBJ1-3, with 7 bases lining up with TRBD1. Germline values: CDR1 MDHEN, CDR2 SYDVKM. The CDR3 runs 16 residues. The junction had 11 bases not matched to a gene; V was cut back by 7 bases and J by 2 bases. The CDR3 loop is CASTNPYRGTGNTIYF. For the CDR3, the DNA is TGTGCCAGCACCAACCCATACAGGGGAACTGGAAACACCATATATTTT.

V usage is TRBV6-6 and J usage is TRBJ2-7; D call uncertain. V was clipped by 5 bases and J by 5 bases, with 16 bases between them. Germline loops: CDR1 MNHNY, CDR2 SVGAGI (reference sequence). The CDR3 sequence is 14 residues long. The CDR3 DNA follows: TGTGCCAGCAGTCCACAGACCAGATTGGACGAGCAGTACTTC. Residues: CASSPQTRLDEQYF.